This is a list of T cell receptor beta chains from one sample in a study of chemoradiotherapy in HPV16-positive cancers. Only in-frame clones appear in the TCRdb table, and some are missing; sequencing was by immunoSEQ multiplex PCR. The table shows approximately 20,000 clones, with roughly 86% occurring only once. The sample in question was blood, obtained from a patient who underwent chemoradiotherapy. The receptors shown here come from a human donor with HPV-associated anogenital cancer. The CDR3 runs from the conserved cysteine through the conserved F or W. A D gene is named only where the DNA matches it firmly. A clone size is listed for some rows: how often the clone was seen (once, few, many), or a class if it is expanded.

TGTGCCAGCAGTTCGACAGGAACCTACGAGCAGTACTTC CASSSTGTYEQYF TRBV6-6 - TRBJ2-7 -
TGTGCCACTCAGCAGACGGGGAATAGCAATCAGCCCCAGCATTTT CATQQTGNSNQPQHF TRBV10-3 - TRBJ1-5 -
TGTGCCAGCACCCCGGGCCCGACCTATGGCTACACCTTC CASTPGPTYGYTF TRBV6-6 - TRBJ1-2 -
TGCGCCAGCAGCCTCTCCGGACAGGGGGCACAAGAGACCCAGTACTTC CASSLSGQGAQETQYF TRBV4-3 TRBD1 TRBJ2-5 -
TGCAGCGTTGCAGGGGGCGGTGGGGCCAACGTCCTGACTTTC CSVAGGGGANVLTF TRBV29-1 TRBD1 TRBJ2-6 once
TGTGCCAGCAGCCGCACGGGGCGGGGGCGTAACACTGAAGCTTTCTTT CASSRTGRGRNTEAFF TRBV11-1 - TRBJ1-1 -
TGTGCCAGCAGAGCTTCCGTTCCAGGGGAGCACACTGAAGCTTTCTTT CASRASVPGEHTEAFF TRBV2 - TRBJ1-1 -
TGCAGTGCGCCCCTTGTTGATGAGCAGTTCTTC CSAPLVDEQFF TRBV20-1 - TRBJ2-1 -
TGTGCCAGCAGCTTAGGCCAGGTCCGCACAGATACGCAGTATTTT CASSLGQVRTDTQYF TRBV13 - TRBJ2-3 once
TGTGCCAGCAGCGTAGGGCGGGGTCCAACCTACGAGCAGTACTTC CASSVGRGPTYEQYF TRBV9 - TRBJ2-7 -
TGTGCCAGCAGCGCTGGACCGAGAGAAGAGACCCAGTACTTC CASSAGPREETQYF TRBV9 - TRBJ2-5 once
TGTGCCAGCAGCTTGAGAGGTGAAAAACTGTTTTTT CASSLRGEKLFF TRBV5-4 - TRBJ1-4 -
TGTGCCAGCAGCCGTCCCGGGACAGGGGGCACTGAAGCTTTCTTT CASSRPGTGGTEAFF TRBV6-6 TRBD1 TRBJ1-1 few
TGTGCCAGCAGCTTAGATGTGAACTCTCCTCACGAGCAGTACTTC CASSLDVNSPHEQYF TRBV5-4 - TRBJ2-7 -
TGTGCCAGCAGCTTAACTAGCTGGGCCAACGTCCTGACTTTC CASSLTSWANVLTF TRBV7-8 - TRBJ2-6 -
TGTGCCAGCAGCTCCGGAGGGGGACTCTACTCCTACGAGCAGTACTTC CASSSGGGLYSYEQYF TRBV7-8 - TRBJ2-7 few
TGTGCCATCAGTGAGCCTGGACAGGGAGGCTATAATTCACCCCTCCACTTT CAISEPGQGGYNSPLHF TRBV10-3 TRBD1 TRBJ1-6 few
TGTGCCAGCAGCATTAACCCCGGTGGGACAGGGCCCAATGAGCAGTTCTTC CASSINPGGTGPNEQFF TRBV11-2 TRBD1 TRBJ2-1 -
TGCAGCGTTGAAGGGCTAACTAGCACAGATACGCAGTATTTT CSVEGLTSTDTQYF TRBV29-1 - TRBJ2-3 -
TGTGCCAGCCAAGAAGAGGAGGGGAGCTCCTACGAGCAGTACTTC CASQEEEGSSYEQYF TRBV6-5 - TRBJ2-7 -